This T cell receptor beta chain was documented in a study of T cell responses to AZD1222 COVID-19 vaccine (dated by TCRdb to the early 2020s). About the study as a whole: AZD1222 recipients whose second dose came at about 4 weeks and those whose second dose came at about 12 weeks were combined into one group, since spike-specific TCR depth and breadth did not differ between the two schedules. TCR sequencing was performed for more than 230 trial participants, of whom about 200 were given two doses of AZD1222 and approximately 25 were given two doses of MenACWY control vaccine. Trial participants were enrolled into age subgroups of 18-55, 56-69 and 70-plus years, which contained around 150, 28 and 57 TCR-sequenced participants, respectively. Overall results and qualifications from the work: Spike-specific TCR breadth and depth rose significantly after two AZD1222 doses compared with day 0 and with MenACWY recipients. Reportedly, almost half of the unique spike-specific TCRs recognized epitopes lying outside the regions that are mutated in the B.1.351 and B.1.1.7 variants. In the small 56-69-year group, the increase in depth fell short of significance, most likely because of low power. Vaccine-associated CD4 TCRs spanned the whole spike protein, with dominant responses in regions 160-218 and 743-854. Because no day 14 peak-response samples were available, the repertoires could be characterized only after the peak T cell response. Participants were mostly white British, with more females than males. The authors suggested clonal diversity may have been underestimated. Conclusions about previously exposed vaccinees are limited because only 5 or 6 AZD1222 recipients were SARS-CoV-2 seropositive at baseline.

The CDR3 contains 15 residues, cysteine and phenylalanine counted. The read is trimmed to its CDR3 DNA, 45 bases read in frame from base 1. Sequences LGHNA (CDR1) and YNFKEQ (CDR2) are obtained from the germline V gene. V is cut back by 0 bases and J by 2 bases, with 1 base in the junction unmatched. In regard to this clone: Its antigen is still unknown. No qualities accompany the bases; no much larger clone lies one base away.

The sample's time point label, in plain terms: baseline before first vaccination. Samples from vaccinated people were obtained from the UK trials COV001 and COV002, which included a single-blind randomized controlled phase 2/3 trial of AZD1222 (ChAdOx1 nCoV-19) in healthy adults. For TCRbeta chain sequencing, PBMC samples were collected from trial participants at day 0 and at day 28 after the second dose. The CDR3 regions of human TCRbeta chains were analyzed by immunosequencing. The authors' analysis ran thus. TCRs in the repertoires were matched against a reference library of SARS-CoV-2-specific TCRs that had been generated with the MIRA antigen-specificity platform. Breadth meant the fraction of unique TCRs that were SARS-CoV-2-associated, whereas depth meant the fraction of total T cells that were SARS-CoV-2-associated. Using the MIRA data, every spike-specific TCR was mapped to the spike region that the TCR reacted to and assigned to either a CD4 or a CD8 class. Log10-transformed breadth and depth values were compared by one-way ANOVA with Sidak's multiple comparisons tests. This immuneACCESS table, as held by TCRdb, lists in-frame sequences with V and J called but not all clones. Of the missing ones, under half trace to an unresolved V gene in checked studies; the others have no known cause. V and J calls and clone size follow that table, whereas D and trimming were derived from the DNA. The sample includes 86,000 or so clones, with more than 90% observed a single time. Around 3% of the sample comes from the top ten.

Recombination joined TRBV4-2 with TRBJ2-7, with 10 bases in between that match TRBD1. This specimen was peripheral blood, taken on day 0 of AZD1222 vaccination. This clonotype was sampled from an adult in good health. The encoded CDR3 is CASSQDGTGAYEQYF. The base sequence is TGTGCCAGCAGCCAAGACGGGACAGGGGCCTACGAGCAGTACTTC.